The T cell receptor (beta chain) described here comes from a study of CD8 T cells in ankylosing spondylitis. The study, taken as a whole, reports: Within matched ankylosing spondylitis synovial fluid, disease-linked clones were reportedly significantly enriched. With a CD8+ phenotype, disease-linked clones were relatively rare in peripheral blood. Within ankylosing spondylitis blood, a TCR beta motif made up of under 10 highly homologous variants appeared to be characteristic.

This clonotype was observed many times. Its specificity is not known. In making TCR beta libraries, quantitative 5'-RACE with molecular barcodes was used. In TCRdb, the 5' RACE reads were re-called with MiXCR into one record per CDR3 protein. The table lists 120,000 to 150,000 distinct CDR3 sequences, roughly 8.8% of them singletons. V was shortened by 3 bases and J by 0 bases, with 18 bases between the two germline ends. CDR3 length equals 17 residues. Germline V gene sequence: CDR1 SGHVS, CDR2 FNYEAQ. The material sequenced was synovial fluid, either unsorted or a sorted T cell fraction (not recorded which). The sequence was obtained from a male donor with ankylosing spondylitis. The chain carries TRBV7-6 and TRBJ2-7; the D is unclear. The CDR3: CASSLSSVADDSYEQYF. DNA for the CDR3: TGTGCCAGCAGCTTGTCGTCCGTTGCGGACGACTCCTACGAGCAGTACTTC.